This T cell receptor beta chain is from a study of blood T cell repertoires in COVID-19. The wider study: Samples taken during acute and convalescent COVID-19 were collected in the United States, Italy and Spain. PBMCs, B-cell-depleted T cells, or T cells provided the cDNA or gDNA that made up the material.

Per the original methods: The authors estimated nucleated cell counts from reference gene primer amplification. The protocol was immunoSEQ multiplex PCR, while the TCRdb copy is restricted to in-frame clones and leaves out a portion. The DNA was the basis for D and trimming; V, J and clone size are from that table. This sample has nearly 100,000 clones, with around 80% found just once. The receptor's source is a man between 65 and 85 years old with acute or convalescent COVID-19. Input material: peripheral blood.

The CDR3 coding sequence is TGCGCCAGCAGCCAAGATCCCCCTTATAGAGGGGGCGTCACTGAAGCTTTCTTT. Amino acid sequence: CASSQDPPYRGGVTEAFF. This chain connects TRBV4-3 to TRBJ1-1; 7 nucleotides line up with TRBD1. The CDR3 has 18 residues. Trimming at V came to 0 bases and at J to 4 bases, leaving 14 bases not matched to a gene. From germline, CDR1 is LGHNA and CDR2 YSLEER.